A selection of T cell receptor beta chains follows, all from one sample in a study of blood T cells in healthy people across ages. One entry per CDR3 protein, called by TCRdb with MiXCR from the 5' RACE reads. The repertoire holds over 1.5 million distinct CDR3 sequences, with 49% as singletons. The sample was blood. Receptors originate from a woman in her forties in good health. The CDR3 runs from the conserved cysteine through the conserved F or W. The D gene is left open where the match is weak. Only part of the rows carry a size: once, few, many, or a class if the clone is expanded.

V: TRBV5-4
size: NA
D: TRBD2
J: TRBJ2-1
CDR3: CASSLAWTSGASSYNEQFF
DNA: TGTGCCAGCAGCTTGGCCTGGACTAGCGGGGCAAGCTCCTACAATGAGCAGTTCTTC

V: TRBV20-1
size: NA
D: NA
J: TRBJ2-5
CDR3: CSALSRVETQYF
DNA: TGCAGTGCACTCTCCAGGGTTGAGACCCAGTACTTC

V: TRBV7-9
size: NA
D: NA
J: TRBJ1-1
CDR3: CASSSSGGYTEAFF
DNA: TGTGCCAGCAGCTCATCCGGAGGTTACACTGAAGCTTTCTTT

V: TRBV5-1
size: few
D: NA
J: TRBJ2-3
CDR3: CASSLQGNTDTQYF
DNA: TGCGCCAGCAGCTTACAGGGTAACACAGATACGCAGTATTTT

V: TRBV4-2
size: NA
D: TRBD1
J: TRBJ2-1
CDR3: CASSQEPGQGAYEQFF
DNA: TGTGCCAGCAGCCAAGAACCGGGACAGGGGGCCTATGAGCAGTTCTTC

V: TRBV5-4
size: NA
D: NA
J: TRBJ2-3
CDR3: CASSSKGGVTDTQYF
DNA: TGTGCCAGCAGCAGTAAGGGGGGAGTGACAGATACGCAGTATTTT

V: TRBV27
size: few
D: TRBD2
J: TRBJ2-5
CDR3: CASSASGGDTETQYF
DNA: TGTGCCAGCAGCGCTAGCGGGGGGGATACGGAGACCCAGTACTTC

V: TRBV7-2
size: NA
D: NA
J: TRBJ2-5
CDR3: CASSTTGTEPKTQYF
DNA: TGTGCCAGCAGCACAACCGGGACCGAACCCAAGACCCAGTACTTC

V: TRBV19
size: NA
D: TRBD2
J: TRBJ2-5
CDR3: CASSIQVAGGQETQYF
DNA: TGTGCCAGTAGTATACAGGTAGCGGGGGGCCAAGAGACCCAGTACTTC

V: TRBV11-2
size: NA
D: TRBD1
J: TRBJ2-7
CDR3: CASSHVSGTGDYEQYF
DNA: TGTGCCAGCAGCCATGTAAGTGGGACAGGGGACTACGAGCAGTACTTC

V: TRBV25-1
size: few
D: TRBD1
J: TRBJ1-2
CDR3: CASSGGQGLYGYTF
DNA: TGTGCCAGCAGTGGCGGACAGGGCCTGTATGGCTACACCTTC

V: TRBV7-2
size: few
D: NA
J: TRBJ2-5
CDR3: CASSLGTSKETQYF
DNA: TGTGCCAGCAGCTTGGGGACTTCGAAAGAGACCCAGTACTTC

V: TRBV28
size: NA
D: TRBD1
J: TRBJ1-6
CDR3: CASTGQGGTSYNSPLHF
DNA: TGTGCCAGCACCGGACAGGGGGGTACGTCCTATAATTCACCCCTCCACTTT

V: TRBV12-3/TRBV12-4
size: NA
D: NA
J: TRBJ2-7
CDR3: CASSLHGGSYEQYF
DNA: TGTGCCAGCAGTTTACATGGGGGCTCCTACGAGCAGTACTTC

V: TRBV9
size: NA
D: TRBD1
J: TRBJ2-5
CDR3: CVSSPGQGRETQYF
DNA: TGTGTCAGCAGCCCGGGACAGGGAAGGGAGACCCAGTACTTC

V: TRBV7-2
size: NA
D: NA
J: TRBJ2-1
CDR3: CASTPGRAYNEQFF
DNA: TGTGCCAGCACTCCCGGTAGGGCCTACAATGAGCAGTTCTTC

V: TRBV6-2/TRBV6-3
size: NA
D: TRBD1
J: TRBJ1-2
CDR3: CASTSDRGLGYTF
DNA: TGTGCCAGCACCTCAGACAGGGGGCTTGGCTACACCTTC

V: TRBV5-6
size: NA
D: NA
J: TRBJ2-7
CDR3: CASSMLDRRDYEQYF
DNA: TGTGCCAGCAGCATGCTGGACAGGCGGGACTACGAGCAGTACTTC

V: TRBV2
size: few
D: TRBD2
J: TRBJ2-3
CDR3: CASSGRVFTDTQYF
DNA: TGTGCCAGCAGCGGGAGGGTCTTCACAGATACGCAGTATTTT

V: TRBV6-6
size: NA
D: NA
J: TRBJ2-7
CDR3: CASSPGTNGYEQYF
DNA: TGTGCCAGCAGTCCCGGGACAAACGGCTACGAGCAGTACTTC

V: TRBV7-2
size: NA
D: TRBD2
J: TRBJ2-5
CDR3: CASSWGLAGSETQYF
DNA: TGTGCCAGCAGTTGGGGCCTAGCGGGGAGCGAGACCCAGTACTTC

V: TRBV20-1
size: NA
D: TRBD2
J: TRBJ2-5
CDR3: CSATPGGGTQYF
DNA: TGCAGTGCTACCCCGGGGGGAGGGACCCAGTACTTC

V: TRBV7-2
size: few
D: NA
J: TRBJ2-3
CDR3: CASTSPNPDTQYF
DNA: TGTGCCAGCACTTCCCCTAATCCAGATACGCAGTATTTT

V: TRBV6-1
size: NA
D: NA
J: TRBJ2-6
CDR3: CASSQLQLGSSGANVLTF
DNA: TGTGCCAGCAGTCAACTACAGTTGGGGAGCTCTGGGGCCAACGTCCTGACTTTC

V: TRBV27
size: NA
D: NA
J: TRBJ2-7
CDR3: CASSSKLQGYEQYF
DNA: TGTGCCAGCAGCTCGAAATTACAGGGTTACGAGCAGTACTTC

V: TRBV2
size: NA
D: TRBD2
J: TRBJ2-5
CDR3: CAIDGTSMETQYF
DNA: TGTGCCATCGACGGGACTAGCATGGAGACCCAGTACTTC

V: TRBV6-5
size: once
D: TRBD1
J: TRBJ2-5
CDR3: CASSDREKETQYF
DNA: TGTGCCAGCAGTGACAGGGAAAAAGAGACCCAGTACTTC

V: TRBV20-1
size: NA
D: TRBD1
J: TRBJ2-3
CDR3: CSAVWDRGQLVQYF
DNA: TGCAGTGCTGTCTGGGACAGGGGGCAATTGGTGCAGTATTTT

V: TRBV5-1
size: few
D: NA
J: TRBJ2-1
CDR3: CASSLARRQVDNEQFF
DNA: TGCGCCAGCAGCTTGGCCCGGAGACAGGTCGACAATGAGCAGTTCTTC

V: TRBV4-1
size: many
D: NA
J: TRBJ2-4
CDR3: CASSQDLGPGNIQYF
DNA: TGCGCCAGCAGCCAAGATCTTGGGCCAGGGAACATTCAGTACTTC

V: TRBV10-3
size: NA
D: NA
J: TRBJ1-1
CDR3: CAISAQGTNTEAFF
DNA: TGTGCCATCAGTGCGCAGGGTACGAACACTGAAGCTTTCTTT

V: TRBV20-1
size: NA
D: TRBD1
J: TRBJ1-6
CDR3: CSAREPGGVGSPLHF
DNA: TGCAGTGCTAGAGAACCAGGGGGCGTAGGCTCACCCCTCCACTTT

V: TRBV20-1
size: NA
D: NA
J: TRBJ1-5
CDR3: CSARARESSQPQHF
DNA: TGCAGTGCTAGAGCCAGGGAATCTAGTCAGCCCCAGCATTTT

V: TRBV29-1
size: few
D: NA
J: TRBJ1-1
CDR3: CSVDGGNTEAFF
DNA: TGCAGCGTTGACGGGGGGAACACTGAAGCTTTCTTT

V: TRBV4-3
size: NA
D: NA
J: TRBJ2-5
CDR3: CASSQSGQIPEETQYF
DNA: TGCGCCAGCAGCCAAAGTGGACAAATCCCCGAAGAGACCCAGTACTTC

V: TRBV20-1
size: NA
D: NA
J: TRBJ1-6
CDR3: CSASSGARNSPLHF
DNA: TGCAGTGCTAGCTCTGGGGCGCGGAATTCACCCCTCCACTTT

V: TRBV29-1
size: NA
D: TRBD1
J: TRBJ1-5
CDR3: CSVSTGGNSNQPQHF
DNA: TGCAGCGTTTCCACAGGGGGGAATAGCAATCAGCCCCAGCATTTT

V: TRBV7-9
size: many
D: TRBD1
J: TRBJ2-3
CDR3: CASSSTGTGWEQREYF
DNA: TGTGCCAGCAGCTCGACCGGGACAGGGTGGGAGCAACGGGAGTATTTT

V: TRBV28
size: NA
D: NA
J: TRBJ2-6
CDR3: CASSFGLEGKSSGANVLTF
DNA: TGTGCCAGCAGTTTCGGGTTGGAGGGAAAGAGCTCTGGGGCCAACGTCCTGACTTTC

V: TRBV14
size: NA
D: NA
J: TRBJ2-6
CDR3: CASSQGGVPGANVLTF
DNA: TGTGCCAGCAGCCAAGGGGGGGTACCTGGGGCCAACGTCCTGACTTTC

V: TRBV28
size: few
D: NA
J: TRBJ1-2
CDR3: CASSQINYGYTF
DNA: TGTGCCAGCAGTCAAATAAACTATGGCTACACCTTC

V: TRBV7-9
size: few
D: NA
J: TRBJ2-3
CDR3: CASREGSITDTQYF
DNA: TGTGCCAGCAGGGAGGGGTCTATCACAGATACGCAGTATTTT

V: TRBV20-1
size: NA
D: NA
J: TRBJ2-7
CDR3: CSATNSYEQYF
DNA: TGCAGTGCCACGAACTCCTACGAGCAGTACTTC

V: TRBV4-3
size: few
D: TRBD1
J: TRBJ2-1
CDR3: CASSPMPTGAGSYNEQFF
DNA: TGCGCCAGCAGCCCCATGCCGACAGGGGCAGGCTCCTACAATGAGCAGTTCTTC

V: TRBV29-1
size: NA
D: NA
J: TRBJ2-3
CDR3: CSVEATSTDTQYF
DNA: TGCAGCGTTGAGGCAACCTCCACAGATACGCAGTATTTT

V: TRBV7-2
size: NA
D: NA
J: TRBJ2-1
CDR3: CASSFQGYDEQFF
DNA: TGTGCCAGCAGCTTTCAGGGTTACGATGAGCAGTTCTTC

V: TRBV27
size: NA
D: TRBD1
J: TRBJ1-6
CDR3: CASSLMRGDRAYNSPLHF
DNA: TGTGCCAGCAGCCTCATGCGGGGGGACAGGGCCTATAATTCACCCCTCCACTTT

V: TRBV20-1
size: NA
D: NA
J: TRBJ2-1
CDR3: CSASMAGSSYNEQFF
DNA: TGCAGTGCTAGTATGGCCGGGAGCTCCTACAATGAGCAGTTCTTC

V: TRBV12-5
size: NA
D: TRBD2
J: TRBJ2-7
CDR3: CASGYPSGGTYEQYF
DNA: TGTGCTAGTGGTTACCCTTCCGGGGGGACCTACGAGCAGTACTTC